In its sample, the clone carrying this T cell receptor (beta chain) was seen many times. Its antigen is still unknown. The entry originates in a study of T-cell memory formation after mild COVID-19. This CDR3 has 13 residues. The germline V gene has CDR1 SGHRS and CDR2 YFSETQ. V gave up 4 bases and J gave up 5 bases, with 11 bases separating them. TCRdb analysed the 5' RACE reads with MiXCR anew, one entry per CDR3 protein. The table has about 57,000 distinct CDR3 sequences, about 12% seen once. Study results and limitations: CD4/CD8 balance held among clones contracting day 15 to 85, and later expanders leaned CD4+. Prior to infection, memory already included some responding clones, suggesting cross-reactive memory joined.

The material sequenced was PBMCs or a T cell subset sorted from them (not recorded which). The chain has TRBV5-1 and TRBJ2-3, with D maybe TRBD1 (5 bases). This receptor was identified in a man in his late teens or twenties who had mild COVID-19 (a few samples of this study predate the infection). Cell type and time point are not known. CDR3 DNA: TGCGCCAGCAGCCCCTTCACAGGAGATACGCAGTATTTT. This gives the protein CASSPFTGDTQYF.